Each of the 28 T cell receptor beta chains below was sequenced from the same sample in a study of Tregs in tolerant kidney transplant recipients. The protocol was immunoSEQ multiplex PCR, while the TCRdb copy is restricted to in-frame clones and leaves out a portion. The repertoire holds about 240,000 clones, more than 65% seen once, with less than 0.75% in the top ten. Material: CD4+ T cells from blood. The origin of the receptors is a human donor in good health.

With regard to this clone: Other DNA sequences from this sample encode an identical CDR3 as well. The chain recombines TRBV7-9 with TRBJ2-7; D possibly corresponds to TRBD2 (6 bases). The germline V gene has CDR1 SEHNR and CDR2 FQNEAQ (reference sequence). V lost 1 base to trimming and J lost 4 bases, with 8 bases between them. The CDR3 is 13 residues long. In nucleotides, the CDR3 is TGTGCCAGCAGCTTAGTCGGGGGATACGAGCAGTACTTC. Encoded protein: CASSLVGGYEQYF.

The rearrangement links TRBV11-3 to TRBJ2-7; D is possibly TRBD1 or TRBD2 (5 bases each). CDR1 and CDR2 from the germline V gene are SGHNT and YENEEA. V was clipped by 1 base and J by 5 bases, with 12 bases between them. The length of the CDR3 is 14 residues. CDR3 residues: CASSLGLGTDEQYF. CDR3 in DNA: TGTGCCAGCAGCTTAGGGTTGGGGACCGACGAGCAGTACTTC.

This clone was seen a few times. The chain uses TRBV6-6 and TRBJ2-7, with TRBD1 identical over 7 bases. The CDR3 length is 13 residues. Germline lookup yields CDR1 MNHNY and CDR2 SVGAGI (reference sequence). The ends lost 6 bases at V and 2 bases at J; junction bases unmatched: 4. CDR3 loop: CASSYDRAYEQYF. The CDR3 DNA follows: TGTGCCAGCAGCTATGACAGGGCCTACGAGCAGTACTTC.

The chain joins TRBV9 to TRBJ2-5; a weak D match, TRBD1 (6 bases). The germline V gene encodes CDR1 SGDLS and CDR2 YYNGEE. The V gene lost 0 bases and the J gene lost 1 base, with 7 bases spanning the gap. There are 14 residues in the CDR3. The CDR3 bases are TGTGCCAGCAGCGTAGGGACAGCCCAAGAGACCCAGTACTTC. This codes for CASSVGTAQETQYF.

The chain recombines TRBV5-5 with TRBJ2-5; 13 bases align to TRBD2. V was pared by 4 bases and J by 5 bases, with 5 bases of the junction left unmatched. This CDR3 is 15 amino acids long. Germline V CDR1 and CDR2: SGHKS, YYEKEE (reference sequence). The CDR3 here is CASSRTSGGVETQYF. DNA of the CDR3: TGTGCCAGCAGCAGGACTAGCGGGGGAGTGGAGACCCAGTACTTC.

J is TRBJ2-7 and V is TRBV11-2; no definite D call. The CDR3 has 16 residues. V shed 5 bases and J shed 0 bases, with 17 bases lying between them. Germline loops: CDR1 SGHAT, CDR2 FQNNGV. The CDR3 here is CASSPRPGLGSYEQYF. The CDR3 DNA reads as TGTGCCAGCAGCCCCCGCCCAGGTTTGGGCTCCTACGAGCAGTACTTC.

In this sample, this clone turned up once. V gene TRBV6-5 combines with J gene TRBJ2-1; the match to TRBD1 covers 12 bases. The CDR3 loop spans 16 amino acids. Germline CDR1 MNHEY, CDR2 SVGAGI. Trimming removed 2 bases from V and 9 bases from J; junction bases left unmatched: 8. CDR3 region: CASSYGWGTGGSEQFF. The CDR3 bases are TGTGCCAGCAGTTACGGCTGGGGGACAGGGGGCAGTGAGCAGTTCTTC.

The chain is built from TRBV4-1 and TRBJ2-5; 8 positions match TRBD1. There are 16 residues in the CDR3. Per germline, CDR1 MGHRA and CDR2 YSYEKL. Trimming cost V 0 bases and J 5 bases; bases outside gene matches: 8. The CDR3, as DNA: TGCGCCAGCAGCCAAGAGGGCCAGGGGGCCTGGGAGACCCAGTACTTC. Translated, it gives CASSQEGQGAWETQYF.

V usage is TRBV29-1 and J usage is TRBJ1-2; no definite D call. The V and J ends lost 4 bases and 1 base respectively, with 16 bases between them. This CDR3 is 15 amino acids long. Looked up from germline, CDR1 is SQVTM and CDR2 is ANQGSEA. The CDR3 loop reads CSVGAASSFNYGYTF. CDR3 bases: TGCAGCGTTGGAGCTGCCAGTTCCTTTAACTATGGCTACACCTTC.

The J gene is TRBJ2-7, the V gene TRBV7-9; possible D gene TRBD2, 6 bases. This CDR3 contains 14 residues. The germline V gene has CDR1 SEHNR and CDR2 FQNEAQ (reference sequence). Between the trimmed V and J ends, which lost 4 bases and 3 bases, there was a span of 13 bases. CDR3 residues: CASSWGERGYEQYF. The CDR3 DNA reads as TGTGCCAGCAGCTGGGGGGAAAGAGGCTACGAGCAGTACTTC.

This rearrangement joins TRBV30 to TRBJ1-4; D gene ambiguous. Trimming stripped 2 bases from V and 1 base from J, with 11 bases between. Germline CDR1 GTSNPN, CDR2 SVGIG (reference sequence). This CDR3 contains 15 residues. As DNA, the CDR3 is TGTGCCTGGAGTAGCCCGGACCTAACTAATGAAAAACTGTTTTTT. This sequence encodes CAWSSPDLTNEKLFF. The full variable domain, rest sourced from reference TRBV30 and TRBJ1-4, is SQTIHQWPATLVQPVGSPLSLECTVEGTSNPNLYWYRQAAGRGLQLLFYSVGIGQISSEVPQNLSASRPQDRQFILSSKKLLLSDSGFYLCAWSSPDLTNEKLFFGSGTQLSVL.

The DNA for the CDR3 is TGTGCCAGCGGGAGGGCGGGGCGATCCTACAATGAGCAGTTCTTC. Its translation is CASGRAGRSYNEQFF. This chain connects TRBV7-2 to TRBJ2-1, with 7 positions matching TRBD2. CDR3 length: 15 residues. The germline V gene has CDR1 SGHTA and CDR2 FQGNSA. Losses at the gene ends were 8 bases for V and 1 base for J; bases not matched to a gene: 8.

This rearrangement joins TRBV13 to TRBJ1-1; the D is unclear. Trimming took off 7 bases at V and 7 bases at J, with 13 bases between the two ends. The CDR3 runs 12 residues. Germline V gives CDR1 PRHDT, CDR2 FYEKMQ (reference sequence). CDR3 loop: CASTLNRGEAFF. The CDR3 nucleotides read TGTGCCAGCACCCTTAATCGCGGTGAAGCTTTCTTT.

In this sample, this clone turned up a few times. The CDR3, as DNA: TGTGCCAGCAGACGGACTAGCGGGGGTTCGGACGAGCAGTACTTC. It specifies CASRRTSGGSDEQYF. The chain uses TRBV6-5 and TRBJ2-7, with 13 positions matching TRBD2. Unmatched junction bases numbered 7, after V lost 6 bases and J lost 5 bases. Per the germline V gene, CDR1 is MNHEY and CDR2 is SVGAGI. The CDR3 extends over 15 amino acids.

V gene TRBV15 combines with J gene TRBJ2-7, with 7 bases identical to TRBD1. The CDR3 runs to 15 residues. Germline values: CDR1 LNHNV, CDR2 YYDKDF (reference sequence). The ends lost 0 bases at V and 2 bases at J; junction bases unmatched: 4. This chain's CDR3 is CATSRERGQTYEQYF. The CDR3, as DNA: TGTGCCACCAGCAGAGAACGGGGACAGACCTACGAGCAGTACTTC.

The J gene is TRBJ1-1, the V gene TRBV2; D is possibly TRBD1 (5 bases). Deletions cut 5 bases from V and 4 bases from J, with 14 bases between. This CDR3 spans 14 amino acids. Per the germline V gene, CDR1 is SNHLY and CDR2 is FYNNEI. The CDR3 DNA follows: TGTGCCAGCAGTACGCGGAGGGGAGGCACTGAAGCTTTCTTT. This codes for CASSTRRGGTEAFF.

The rearrangement links TRBV6-5 to TRBJ1-1; D is unclear. The V gene's germline CDR1 is MNHEY and CDR2 SVGAGI. The CDR3 has 14 residues. V lost 4 bases to trimming and J lost 4 bases, with 13 bases between them. The CDR3 region is CASSLLGLGTEAFF. The CDR3 nucleotides read TGTGCCAGCAGTTTATTGGGTTTGGGCACTGAAGCTTTCTTT.

The chain combines TRBV19 with TRBJ1-5, with D perhaps matching TRBD1 (6 bases). Germline CDR1 is LNHDA and CDR2 is SQIVND (reference sequence). V was clipped by 8 bases and J by 1 base, with 18 bases between them. The CDR3 extends over 16 amino acids. The CDR3 spells CASHLNAGASNQPQHF. The CDR3 DNA reads as TGTGCCAGTCACCTTAACGCAGGGGCCAGCAATCAGCCCCAGCATTTT.

V is TRBV19 and J is TRBJ1-5; D is unclear. This CDR3 is 14 amino acids long. V lost 1 base to trimming and J lost 3 bases, with 7 bases between them. From germline, CDR1 is LNHDA and CDR2 SQIVND (reference sequence). CDR3 DNA sequence: TGTGCCAGTAGTATAGGACACATCAATCAGCCCCAGCATTTT. It encodes CASSIGHINQPQHF.

The rearrangement links TRBV6-5 to TRBJ1-4, with unresolved D. V was pared by 3 bases and J by 3 bases, with 11 bases between. Looked up from germline, CDR1 is MNHEY and CDR2 is SVGAGI. The CDR3 is made up of 15 amino acids. CDR3 nucleotides: TGTGCCAGCAGTTATCGATTCTCAGCTAATGAAAAACTGTTTTTT. Protein sequence: CASSYRFSANEKLFF.

Points on this clone: Other DNA sequences from this sample encode an identical CDR3 as well. V and J are TRBV7-3 and TRBJ1-1, with D maybe TRBD1 (5 bases). The V gene lost 6 bases and the J gene lost 2 bases, with 13 bases spanning the gap. The length of the CDR3 is 14 residues. Germline V gene sequence: CDR1 SGHTA, CDR2 FQGTGA. CDR3 sequence: CASSLTGGNTEAFF. DNA of the CDR3: TGTGCCAGCAGTCTAACCGGGGGAAACACTGAAGCTTTCTTT.

V and J are TRBV2 and TRBJ1-5; D unresolved. The germline CDR1 and CDR2 sequences are SNHLY and FYNNEI. CDR3 size: 15 residues. V dropped 0 bases and J dropped 5 bases, with 11 bases sitting between them. CDR3 loop: CASSEASGIYQPQHF. The CDR3 DNA follows: TGTGCCAGCAGTGAAGCGTCGGGTATCTATCAGCCCCAGCATTTT.

V usage is TRBV7-6 and J usage is TRBJ2-1; 7 nucleotides line up with TRBD1. The junction had 3 bases not matched to a gene; V was cut back by 5 bases and J by 5 bases. Germline V lookup: CDR1 SGHVS, CDR2 FNYEAQ. CDR3 length: 13 amino acids. The CDR3 region is CASSPDRHNEQFF. In nucleotides, the CDR3 is TGTGCCAGCAGCCCGGACAGGCACAATGAGCAGTTCTTC. Filled out from reference TRBV7-6 and TRBJ2-1, the complete variable domain reads GAGVSQSPRYKVTKRGQDVALRCDPISGHVSLYWYRQALGQGPEFLTYFNYEAQQDKSGLPNDRFSAERPEGSISTLTIQRTEQRDSAMYRCASSPDRHNEQFFGPGTRLTVL.

CDR3 in DNA: TGTGCCAGCAGGCACTACGGACAGGGGAAGAGAGGGACCCAGTACTTC. Translation gives CASRHYGQGKRGTQYF. The rearrangement uses TRBV11-2 and TRBJ2-5, with 9 positions matching TRBD1. CDR1 SGHAT and CDR2 FQNNGV come from the germline V gene. The CDR3 runs to 16 residues. The J segment lost 7 bases and the V segment lost 6 bases, leaving 15 bases of the junction unmatched.

The chain is built from TRBV2 and TRBJ1-3; perhaps TRBD1 as D (5 bases). Trimming removed 0 bases from V and 2 bases from J, with 8 bases in between. Germline-derived CDR1 and CDR2 are SNHLY and FYNNEI. This CDR3 is 15 amino acids long. This chain's CDR3 is CASSEAPGAGNTIYF. The CDR3 DNA reads as TGTGCCAGCAGTGAAGCGCCGGGGGCTGGAAACACCATATATTTT.

V usage is TRBV9 and J usage is TRBJ2-3, with 8 bases aligning to TRBD1. The CDR3 is 15 amino acids. V shed 4 bases, J shed 0 bases, and the junction held 4 bases outside the gene matches. CDR1 is SGDLS and CDR2 is YYNGEE in the germline V gene. As DNA, the CDR3 is TGTGCCAGCAGCCAGGGGGCGGTCAGCACAGATACGCAGTATTTT. Translation: CASSQGAVSTDTQYF.

This clone was counted only a few times. The chain has TRBV2 and TRBJ2-1, with D possibly TRBD1 on 5 matching bases. The CDR3 totals 14 residues. In germline, CDR1 is SNHLY, CDR2 FYNNEI. V was clipped by 6 bases and J by 0 bases, with 9 bases between them. DNA for the CDR3: TGTGCCAGCAGAGGGGCTCCCTCCTACAATGAGCAGTTCTTC. This translates into CASRGAPSYNEQFF.

The chain employs TRBV10-3 and TRBJ2-7; D not resolved. The CDR3 totals 14 residues. Trimming took 4 bases from V and 1 from J, leaving 11 bases between them. CDR1 is ENHRY and CDR2 is SYGVKD in the germline V gene. The DNA for the CDR3 is TGTGCCATCAGTGGGACGGACCGATCCTACGAGCAGTACTTC. Its translation is CAISGTDRSYEQYF.